This T cell receptor beta chain was observed in a study of beta chain features in type 1 diabetes. General study points: Insertions were fewer and deletions more numerous at VDJ junctions in type 1 diabetes patients. cDNA-based sequencing might over-represent cells highly expressing TCR.

The whole isolated RNA underwent reverse transcription, so sequencing captured expressed TCRB transcripts. Clones were read by immunoSEQ multiplex PCR, and TCRdb kept only the in-frame ones, dropping some. The table records about 350,000 clones, about 20% of them present only once. Regarding this clone: The antigen is unknown.

Germline V lookup: CDR1 SGHNT, CDR2 YENEEA. V was pared by 5 bases and J by 4 bases, with 6 bases of the junction left unmatched. CDR3 size: 17 residues. Staining for CD45RO/CCR7/CD25/CD127/CD95/CD27 allowed sorting of CD4+ naive, central memory, regulatory and stem cell-like memory cells. The receptor comes from a woman aged 18-29 years in good health. Sequencing used naive CD4+ T cells from blood. The V gene is TRBV11-3, the J gene TRBJ2-1, with TRBD2 matching over 15 bases. CDR3 amino acids: CASSLGTSGRPYNEQFF. CDR3 nucleotide sequence: TGTGCCAGCAGCCTCGGGACTAGCGGGAGGCCTTACAATGAGCAGTTCTTC.